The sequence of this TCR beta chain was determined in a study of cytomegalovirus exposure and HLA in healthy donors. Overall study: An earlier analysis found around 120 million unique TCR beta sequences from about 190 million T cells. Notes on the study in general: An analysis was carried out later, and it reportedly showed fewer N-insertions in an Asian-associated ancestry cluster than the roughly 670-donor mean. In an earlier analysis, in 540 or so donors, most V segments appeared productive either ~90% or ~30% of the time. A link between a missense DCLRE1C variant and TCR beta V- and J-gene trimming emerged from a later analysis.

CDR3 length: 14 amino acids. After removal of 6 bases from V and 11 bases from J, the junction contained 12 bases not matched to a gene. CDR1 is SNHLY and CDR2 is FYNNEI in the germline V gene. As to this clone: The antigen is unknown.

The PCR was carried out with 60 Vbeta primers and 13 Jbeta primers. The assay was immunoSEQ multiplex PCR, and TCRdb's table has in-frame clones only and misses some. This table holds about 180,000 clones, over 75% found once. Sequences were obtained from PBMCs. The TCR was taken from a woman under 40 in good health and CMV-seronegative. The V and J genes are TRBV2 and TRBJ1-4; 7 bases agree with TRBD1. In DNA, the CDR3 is TGTGCCAGCAGCCCACGGACAGGATTTGCGAAACTGTTTTTT. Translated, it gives CASSPRTGFAKLFF.